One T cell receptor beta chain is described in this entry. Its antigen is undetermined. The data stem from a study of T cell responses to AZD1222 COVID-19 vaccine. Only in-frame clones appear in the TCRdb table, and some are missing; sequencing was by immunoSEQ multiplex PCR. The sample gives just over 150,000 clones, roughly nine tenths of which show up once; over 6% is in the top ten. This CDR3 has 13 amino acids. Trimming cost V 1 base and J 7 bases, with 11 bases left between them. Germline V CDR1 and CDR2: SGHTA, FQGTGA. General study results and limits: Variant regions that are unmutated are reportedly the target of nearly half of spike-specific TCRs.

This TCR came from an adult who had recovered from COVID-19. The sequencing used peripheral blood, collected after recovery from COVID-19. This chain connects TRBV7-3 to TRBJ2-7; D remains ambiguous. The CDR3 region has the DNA TGTGCCAGCAGCTTAAGTGAGAGTAGAGAGCAGTACTTC. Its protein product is CASSLSESREQYF.